This TCR beta chain emerged from a study of Tregs in tolerant kidney transplant recipients. On this clone itself: Antigen: not known. Read coverage stops 3 residues before the CDR3 terminus; the germline J gene supplies the remainder.

The assay was immunoSEQ multiplex PCR, and TCRdb's table has in-frame clones only and misses some. The sample data list tens of thousands of clones. Study results and caveats: Donor-specific Treg expansion exceeded global Treg expansion in tolerant patients, suggesting antigen drive.

CDR3 size: 15 residues. Per germline, CDR1 LNHDA and CDR2 SQIVND (reference sequence). The V gene end was trimmed by 9 bases and the J gene end by 2 bases; junction bases not matched to a gene: 10. This chain joins TRBV19 and TRBJ1-3; 7 nucleotides align to TRBD1. The source material was CD4+ T cells from blood, sampled before the transplant. This sequence was found in a human donor who received a combined kidney and bone marrow transplant. The CDR3 loop reads CASAQTGRTGNTIYF. The covered CDR3 bases are TGTGCCAGCGCCCAGACAGGGCGAACTGGAAACACC.